This T cell receptor beta chain came from a study of T cells in Graves' hyperthyroidism and ophthalmopathy. Regarding the study as a whole: Blood also contained most expanded thyroid clonotypes above 0.001.

Template material for amplifying TCR beta CDR3 regions consisted of RNA transcripts. A set of HTBI primers served as the primers for a first-round RT-PCR of the TCR CDR3. TCRdb fed the multiplex PCR reads into MiXCR, producing one record per CDR3 protein. The table lists about 620,000 distinct CDR3 sequences, around 15% of them singletons. The V segment lost 0 bases and the J segment 0 bases; nucleotides outside the gene matches: 8. The germline V gene has CDR1 MGHRA and CDR2 YSYEKL. The CDR3 loop spans 18 amino acids. Remarks on this clonotype: The antigen is undetermined.

Fresh 10 ml peripheral blood yielded PBMCs. The chain combines TRBV4-1 with TRBJ2-1, with 7 nucleotides matching TRBD2. The specimen was blood. The receptor was isolated from a woman aged 25 to 45 with Graves' hyperthyroidism. CDR3 residues: CASSQDPREVSSYNEQFF. CDR3 nucleotides: TGCGCCAGCAGCCAAGATCCCCGGGAGGTGAGCTCCTACAATGAGCAGTTCTTC.